This T cell receptor beta chain was captured in a study of blood T cell repertoires in COVID-19. Whole-study context: The samples span acute and convalescent COVID-19 from the United States, Italy and Spain.

This study enrolled people aged roughly 18 to 90 from 20 to 25 US geographic areas. After removal of 0 bases from V and 6 bases from J, the junction contained 3 bases not matched to a gene. Germline CDR1 reads SGHRS; CDR2 reads YFSETQ. The CDR3 covers 14 residues. Libraries were prepared by immunoSEQ multiplex PCR; TCRdb keeps only in-frame clonotypes and omits some of them. The sample holds 250,000 or so clones, about 90% seen once. The genes are TRBV5-1 and TRBJ2-3, with 8 bases aligning to TRBD1. The source is a woman aged 30 to 39 with acute COVID-19. The sequenced material came from PBMCs or T cells enriched from blood (not recorded which). The CDR3 spells CASSLATGGDTQYF. CDR3 in DNA: TGCGCCAGCAGCTTGGCTACAGGGGGGGATACGCAGTATTTT.